A selection of T cell receptor beta chains follows, all from one sample in a study of molecular identifiers for immune sequencing clone quantification. TCRdb ran MiXCR on the PCR reads and lists one entry per CDR3 protein. The sample contains approximately 630,000 distinct CDR3 sequences, about 25% of which appear only once. Sequenced material: naive CD8+ T cells from blood, with Jurkat cell RNA spiked in. These TCRs come from a human donor in good health. Some libraries in this study had Jurkat cell RNA spiked in. CDR3s include the opening cysteine and the closing phenylalanine or tryptophan. A D gene is named only where the DNA matches it firmly. Size is stated for part of the rows, as once, few or many counts, or as a class when the clone is expanded.

d_call: -; j_call: TRBJ2-7; clone_size: many; v_call: TRBV4-1; cdr3_nt: TGCGCCAGCAGCCAAGAAACCGGCGGACTCGTCCGGGACGAGCAGTACTTC; cdr3_aa: CASSQETGGLVRDEQYF
d_call: TRBD1; j_call: TRBJ2-7; clone_size: -; v_call: TRBV27; cdr3_nt: TGTGCCACCCGGACAGGGATCTCCTACGAGCAGTACTTC; cdr3_aa: CATRTGISYEQYF
d_call: TRBD2; j_call: TRBJ2-1; clone_size: many; v_call: TRBV6-6; cdr3_nt: TGTGCCAGCACAGGTGTGGCGGGGGTTGAGCAGTTCTTC; cdr3_aa: CASTGVAGVEQFF
d_call: -; j_call: TRBJ1-1; clone_size: many; v_call: TRBV7-9; cdr3_nt: TGTGCCAGCAGCTCGGAAGCGAACACTGAAGCTTTCTTT; cdr3_aa: CASSSEANTEAFF
d_call: -; j_call: TRBJ1-3; clone_size: -; v_call: TRBV11-2; cdr3_nt: TGTGCCAGCAGCCCCGGGGGGGACTCTGGAAACACCATATATTTT; cdr3_aa: CASSPGGDSGNTIYF
d_call: -; j_call: TRBJ2-5; clone_size: -; v_call: TRBV5-1; cdr3_nt: TGCGCCAGCAGCTTGGCCGTGAATTCTCGAGAGACCCAGTACTTC; cdr3_aa: CASSLAVNSRETQYF
d_call: -; j_call: TRBJ2-2; clone_size: few; v_call: TRBV6-6; cdr3_nt: TGTGCCAGCAGCTCGGCAGGGACGGCCGGGGAGCTGTTTTTT; cdr3_aa: CASSSAGTAGELFF
d_call: TRBD2; j_call: TRBJ2-7; clone_size: -; v_call: TRBV19; cdr3_nt: TGTGCCAGTAGTATAGATAGCGGGGGAGATACCTACGAGCAGTACTTC; cdr3_aa: CASSIDSGGDTYEQYF
d_call: -; j_call: TRBJ2-7; clone_size: many; v_call: TRBV29-1; cdr3_nt: TGCAGCGTTTTGACAGACGACAGCTCCTACGAGCAGTACTTC; cdr3_aa: CSVLTDDSSYEQYF
d_call: TRBD1; j_call: TRBJ1-6; clone_size: -; v_call: TRBV5-1; cdr3_nt: TGCGCCAGCACCCTGGACAGGGGCGGTTCACCCCTCCACTTT; cdr3_aa: CASTLDRGGSPLHF
d_call: TRBD1; j_call: TRBJ2-5; clone_size: -; v_call: TRBV12-3/TRBV12-4; cdr3_nt: TGTGCCAGCAGCCCAAGTACAGGGGCGGGGACCCAGTACTTC; cdr3_aa: CASSPSTGAGTQYF
d_call: TRBD2; j_call: TRBJ2-3; clone_size: many; v_call: TRBV7-2; cdr3_nt: TGTGCCAGCAGCTCCGGACTAGCGGGAGAACTTTATACGCAGTATTTT; cdr3_aa: CASSSGLAGELYTQYF
d_call: -; j_call: TRBJ1-5; clone_size: few; v_call: TRBV27; cdr3_nt: TGTGCCAGCAGTCCGAAGGCGGTCTATAGCAATCAGCCCCAGCATTTT; cdr3_aa: CASSPKAVYSNQPQHF
d_call: -; j_call: TRBJ2-5; clone_size: -; v_call: TRBV7-8; cdr3_nt: TGTGCCAGCACCGAAACTAGCCACGAGACCCAGTACTTC; cdr3_aa: CASTETSHETQYF
d_call: TRBD2; j_call: TRBJ2-2; clone_size: few; v_call: TRBV15; cdr3_nt: TGTGCCACCAGCAGAGACCTAGCGGGATTTTACACCGGGGAGCTGTTTTTT; cdr3_aa: CATSRDLAGFYTGELFF
d_call: TRBD1; j_call: TRBJ1-1; clone_size: few; v_call: TRBV11-2; cdr3_nt: TGTGCCAGCAGCTTGGCCCCCGGGACAGGGGCTCTCTTT; cdr3_aa: CASSLAPGTGALF
d_call: -; j_call: TRBJ1-1; clone_size: many; v_call: TRBV12-3/TRBV12-4; cdr3_nt: TGTGCCAGCAGGCCCACCGCCACTGAAGCTTTCTTT; cdr3_aa: CASRPTATEAFF
d_call: -; j_call: TRBJ2-3; clone_size: few; v_call: TRBV9; cdr3_nt: TGTGCCAGCAGCGTAGGATTGATCACAGATACGCAGTATTTT; cdr3_aa: CASSVGLITDTQYF
d_call: -; j_call: TRBJ2-1; clone_size: many; v_call: TRBV29-1; cdr3_nt: TGCAGCGTTGAGCCCAGGGCTTCCTACAATGAGCAGTTCTTC; cdr3_aa: CSVEPRASYNEQFF
d_call: -; j_call: TRBJ2-1; clone_size: many; v_call: TRBV11-2; cdr3_nt: TGTGCCAGCAGCTTAGGTTCCAGTAATGGTGAGCAGTTCTTC; cdr3_aa: CASSLGSSNGEQFF
d_call: -; j_call: TRBJ1-1; clone_size: -; v_call: TRBV10-3; cdr3_nt: TGTGCCATCAGAGAGCCGGACCAAACCGGCACTGAAGCTTTCTTT; cdr3_aa: CAIREPDQTGTEAFF
d_call: -; j_call: TRBJ1-5; clone_size: -; v_call: TRBV3-2; cdr3_nt: TGTGCCAGCACCCGAACCGGGACATATGAGCCCCAGCATTTT; cdr3_aa: CASTRTGTYEPQHF
d_call: TRBD1; j_call: TRBJ2-7; clone_size: few; v_call: TRBV7-2; cdr3_nt: TGTGCCAGCAACATCGGACAGGTCTCCTACGAGCAGTACTTC; cdr3_aa: CASNIGQVSYEQYF
d_call: TRBD1; j_call: TRBJ2-2; clone_size: -; v_call: TRBV9; cdr3_nt: TGTGCCAGCAGCGTCAGACAGGACAGGGCCACCGGGGAGCCGTTTTTT; cdr3_aa: CASSVRQDRATGEPFF
d_call: TRBD2; j_call: TRBJ2-7; clone_size: -; v_call: TRBV20-1; cdr3_nt: TGCAGTGCTCTGGGACTAGCGGGAGTTTACGGGACCTACGAGCAGTACTTC; cdr3_aa: CSALGLAGVYGTYEQYF
d_call: -; j_call: TRBJ2-3; clone_size: many; v_call: TRBV7-2; cdr3_nt: TGTGCCAGCAGCTCCGGGCTGCGGGCAGATACGCAGTATTTT; cdr3_aa: CASSSGLRADTQYF
d_call: -; j_call: TRBJ2-7; clone_size: many; v_call: TRBV29-1; cdr3_nt: TGCAGCGTGCATCGGGACAACTCCTACGAGCAGTACTTC; cdr3_aa: CSVHRDNSYEQYF
d_call: -; j_call: TRBJ2-7; clone_size: -; v_call: TRBV7-9; cdr3_nt: TGTGCCAGCAGCGGTCGGCGGGACCCGGGCTGCGAGCAGTACTTC; cdr3_aa: CASSGRRDPGCEQYF
d_call: TRBD1; j_call: TRBJ2-7; clone_size: few; v_call: TRBV7-9; cdr3_nt: TGTGCCAGCAGCTCCGCTGGACAGGGCTCCGAGCAGTACTTC; cdr3_aa: CASSSAGQGSEQYF
d_call: -; j_call: TRBJ2-1; clone_size: -; v_call: TRBV6-2/TRBV6-3; cdr3_nt: TGTGCCAGCACCCATTCAAGCGGATACAATGAGCAGTTCTTC; cdr3_aa: CASTHSSGYNEQFF
d_call: TRBD1; j_call: TRBJ1-2; clone_size: few; v_call: TRBV20-1; cdr3_nt: TGCAGTGCTAGAGATAATGGGGAGGGACAGAAGAAACCAACTAACTATGGCTACACCTTC; cdr3_aa: CSARDNGEGQKKPTNYGYTF
d_call: TRBD1; j_call: TRBJ1-1; clone_size: few; v_call: TRBV10-3; cdr3_nt: TGTGCCATCAATACAGGGGGGAGTAGGACTGAAGCTTTCTTT; cdr3_aa: CAINTGGSRTEAFF
d_call: -; j_call: TRBJ2-7; clone_size: -; v_call: TRBV27; cdr3_nt: TGTGCCAGCAGTTTGGTTGGGGGGACCCACTCCTACGCGCAGTACTTC; cdr3_aa: CASSLVGGTHSYAQYF
d_call: -; j_call: TRBJ1-1; clone_size: few; v_call: TRBV6-5; cdr3_nt: TGTGCCAGCAGCTCGACACCTTCGCTCACTGAAGCTTTCTTT; cdr3_aa: CASSSTPSLTEAFF
d_call: TRBD1; j_call: TRBJ2-7; clone_size: few; v_call: TRBV4-1; cdr3_nt: TGCGCCAGCAGCCCGGACAGGGTCAAACCCTACGAGCAGTACTTC; cdr3_aa: CASSPDRVKPYEQYF
d_call: -; j_call: TRBJ1-2; clone_size: -; v_call: TRBV4-1; cdr3_nt: TGCGCCAGCAGCCAAGAAATCTCCCAGCTATATGGCTACACCTTC; cdr3_aa: CASSQEISQLYGYTF
d_call: -; j_call: TRBJ2-7; clone_size: many; v_call: TRBV9; cdr3_nt: TGTGCCAGCAGCGTAGAACGGGAGACTAGCTACGAGCAGTACTTC; cdr3_aa: CASSVERETSYEQYF
d_call: -; j_call: TRBJ1-4; clone_size: -; v_call: TRBV18; cdr3_nt: TGTGCCAGCTCACCGGTCGGCGGGGTGGATGAAAAACTGTTTTTT; cdr3_aa: CASSPVGGVDEKLFF
d_call: TRBD1; j_call: TRBJ2-6; clone_size: -; v_call: TRBV5-1; cdr3_nt: TGCGCCAGCAGCTCCGGGACAGGGACTATTTGGGATCCTGGGGCCAACGTCCTGACTTTC; cdr3_aa: CASSSGTGTIWDPGANVLTF
d_call: TRBD2; j_call: TRBJ2-7; clone_size: -; v_call: TRBV4-1; cdr3_nt: TGCGCCAGCAGCCAAGGTGCGGGGGGCCTAGAGCAGTACTTC; cdr3_aa: CASSQGAGGLEQYF